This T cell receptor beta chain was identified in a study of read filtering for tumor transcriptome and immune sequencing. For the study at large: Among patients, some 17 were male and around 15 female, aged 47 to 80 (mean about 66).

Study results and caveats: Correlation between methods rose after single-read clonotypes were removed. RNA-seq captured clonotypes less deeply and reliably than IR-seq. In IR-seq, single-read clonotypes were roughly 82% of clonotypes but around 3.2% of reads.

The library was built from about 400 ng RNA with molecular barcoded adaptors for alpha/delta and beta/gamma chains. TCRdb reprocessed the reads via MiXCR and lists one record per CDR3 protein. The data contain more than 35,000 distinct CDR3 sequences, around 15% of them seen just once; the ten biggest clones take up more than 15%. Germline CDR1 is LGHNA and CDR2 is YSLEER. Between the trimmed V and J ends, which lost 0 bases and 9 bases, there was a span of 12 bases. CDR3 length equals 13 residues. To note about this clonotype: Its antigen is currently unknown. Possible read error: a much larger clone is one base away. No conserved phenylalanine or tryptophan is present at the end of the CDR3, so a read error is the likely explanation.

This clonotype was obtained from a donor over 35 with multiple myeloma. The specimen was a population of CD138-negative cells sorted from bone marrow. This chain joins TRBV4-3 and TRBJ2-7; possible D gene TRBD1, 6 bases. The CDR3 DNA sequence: TGCGCCAGCAGCCAAGATTTGACAGGCTCGCAGTACATC. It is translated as CASSQDLTGSQYI.